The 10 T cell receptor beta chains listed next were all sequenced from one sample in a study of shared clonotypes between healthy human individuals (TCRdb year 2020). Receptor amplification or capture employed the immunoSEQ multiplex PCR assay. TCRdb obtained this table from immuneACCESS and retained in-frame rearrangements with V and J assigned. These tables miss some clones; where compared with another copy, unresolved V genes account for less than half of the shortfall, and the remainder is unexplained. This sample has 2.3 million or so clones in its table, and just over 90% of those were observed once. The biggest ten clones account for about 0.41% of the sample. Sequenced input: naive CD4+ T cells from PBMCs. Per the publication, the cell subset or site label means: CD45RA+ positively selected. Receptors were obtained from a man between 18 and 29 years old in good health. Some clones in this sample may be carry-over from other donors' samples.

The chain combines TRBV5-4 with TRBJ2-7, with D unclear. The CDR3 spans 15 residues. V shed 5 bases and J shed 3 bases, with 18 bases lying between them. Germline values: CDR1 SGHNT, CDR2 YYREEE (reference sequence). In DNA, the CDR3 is TGTGCCAGCAGTTTCCCCCAGGAGACCCGCTACGAGCAGTACTTC. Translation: CASSFPQETRYEQYF.

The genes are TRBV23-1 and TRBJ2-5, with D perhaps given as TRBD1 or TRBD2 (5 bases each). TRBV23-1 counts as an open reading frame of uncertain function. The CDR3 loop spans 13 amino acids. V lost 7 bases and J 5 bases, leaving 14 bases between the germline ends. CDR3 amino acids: CASNNRDVETQYF. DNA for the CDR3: TGCGCCAGCAATAATCGGGACGTTGAGACCCAGTACTTC.

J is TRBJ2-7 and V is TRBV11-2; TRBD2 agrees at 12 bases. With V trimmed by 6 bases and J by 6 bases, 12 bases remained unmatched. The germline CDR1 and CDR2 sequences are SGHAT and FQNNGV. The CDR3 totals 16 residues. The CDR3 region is CASRPLAGGLDGEQYF. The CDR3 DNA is TGTGCCAGCAGGCCACTAGCGGGAGGACTCGACGGCGAGCAGTACTTC.

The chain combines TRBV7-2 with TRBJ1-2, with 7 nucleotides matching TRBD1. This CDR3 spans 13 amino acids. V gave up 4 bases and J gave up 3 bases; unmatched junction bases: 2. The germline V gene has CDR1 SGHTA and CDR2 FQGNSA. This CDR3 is CASSSTGDYGYTF. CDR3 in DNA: TGTGCCAGCAGCTCCACAGGGGACTATGGCTACACCTTC.

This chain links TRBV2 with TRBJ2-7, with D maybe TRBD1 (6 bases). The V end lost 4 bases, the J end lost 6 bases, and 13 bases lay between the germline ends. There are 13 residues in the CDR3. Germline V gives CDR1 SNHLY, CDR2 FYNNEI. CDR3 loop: CASSVSEGGEQYF. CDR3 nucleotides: TGTGCCAGCAGTGTTAGCGAAGGGGGCGAGCAGTACTTC.

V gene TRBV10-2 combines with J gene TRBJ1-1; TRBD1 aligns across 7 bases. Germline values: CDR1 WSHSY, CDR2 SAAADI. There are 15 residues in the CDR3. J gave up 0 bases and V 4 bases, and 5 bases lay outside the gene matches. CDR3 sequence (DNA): TGCGCCAGCAGTGGAGGGACAGCTATGAACACTGAAGCTTTCTTT. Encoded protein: CASSGGTAMNTEAFF.

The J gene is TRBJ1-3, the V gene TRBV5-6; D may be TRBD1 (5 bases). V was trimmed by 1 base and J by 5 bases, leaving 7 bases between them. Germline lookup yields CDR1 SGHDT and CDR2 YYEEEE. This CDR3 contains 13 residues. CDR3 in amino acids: CASSLTGRNTIYF. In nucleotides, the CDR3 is TGTGCCAGCAGCTTGACAGGTCGAAACACCATATATTTT.

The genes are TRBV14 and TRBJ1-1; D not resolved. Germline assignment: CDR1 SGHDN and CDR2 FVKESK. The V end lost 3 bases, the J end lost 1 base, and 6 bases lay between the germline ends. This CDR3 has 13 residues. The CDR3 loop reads CASSQYGNTEAFF. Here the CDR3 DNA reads TGTGCCAGCAGCCAGTACGGGAACACTGAAGCTTTCTTT.

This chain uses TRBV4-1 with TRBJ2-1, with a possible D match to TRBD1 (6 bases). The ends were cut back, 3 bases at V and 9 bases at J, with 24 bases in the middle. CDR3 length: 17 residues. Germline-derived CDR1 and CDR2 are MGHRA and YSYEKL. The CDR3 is CASSQLMDSRRPGEQFF. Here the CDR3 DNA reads TGCGCCAGCAGCCAGCTGATGGACAGCCGTCGACCCGGTGAGCAGTTCTTC.

CDR3 region: CASSYGRGDTQYF. Here the CDR3 DNA reads TGTGCCAGCAGTTACGGCAGGGGAGATACGCAGTATTTT. The chain uses TRBV6-6 and TRBJ2-3; D may be TRBD1 (6 bases). This CDR3 region has 13 residues. Germline loops: CDR1 MNHNY, CDR2 SVGAGI (reference sequence). The V and J ends lost 2 bases and 5 bases respectively, with 8 bases between them.